Following are 25 T cell receptor beta chains from one sample sequenced in a study of shared clonotypes between healthy human individuals. Sequencing was performed with immunoSEQ multiplex PCR; in TCRdb, only in-frame clones are kept and a portion is missing. The sample has 2.5 million or so clones; around nine tenths are singletons. The sequenced sample was naive CD4+ T cells sorted from blood. The subset: CD45RA+ positively selected. All receptors come from a man aged 18 to 30 in good health.

The CDR3 reads CAIGDSPYSNQPQHF. CDR3 DNA: TGTGCCATAGGGGACAGCCCATATAGCAATCAGCCCCAGCATTTT. This chain uses TRBV10-3 with TRBJ1-5, with 7 bases lining up with TRBD1. The CDR3 length is 15 residues. From germline, CDR1 is ENHRY and CDR2 SYGVKD. The J segment lost 0 bases and the V segment lost 9 bases, leaving 8 bases of the junction unmatched.

This chain joins TRBV5-4 and TRBJ2-7; the match to TRBD1 covers 9 bases. The CDR3 length is 14 residues. CDR1 and CDR2 from the germline V gene are SGHNT and YYREEE (reference sequence). The trim removed 4 bases at V and 4 bases at J, leaving 6 bases unmatched. The DNA of the CDR3 is TGTGCCAGCAGCAAAGGGACAGGGATGTACGAGCAGTACTTC. This encodes CASSKGTGMYEQYF.

In this sample, this clone turned up once. The V call is TRBV30, the J call TRBJ2-7; tentative D call: TRBD1 (6 bases). This CDR3 contains 14 residues. Germline V CDR1 and CDR2: GTSNPN, SVGIG (reference sequence). The V and J ends lost 1 base and 6 bases respectively, with 16 bases between them. The CDR3 loop is CAWSETTGRSEQYF. CDR3 nucleotides: TGTGCCTGGAGTGAAACGACAGGACGATCCGAGCAGTACTTC.

For the CDR3, the DNA is TGCGCCAGCAGCGCACAACCCCCGAGCTCTGGGGCCAACGTCCTGACTTTC. Protein sequence: CASSAQPPSSGANVLTF. The rearrangement joins TRBV5-1 to TRBJ2-6; D not certain. The CDR3 is 17 amino acids. Germline CDR1 is SGHRS and CDR2 is YFSETQ. V was pared by 4 bases and J by 0 bases, with 14 bases between.

The chain couples TRBV28 to TRBJ2-7; weak D call: TRBD2 (6 bases). Trimming stripped 5 bases from V and 4 bases from J, with 18 bases between. CDR1 MDHEN and CDR2 SYDVKM come from the germline V gene. The length of the CDR3 is 15 residues. The DNA for the CDR3 is TGTGCCAGCAGTGGGGGGACTCTCGGGATGTACGAGCAGTACTTC. This translates into CASSGGTLGMYEQYF.

The table lists this clone with a count of one. This CDR3 is also generated by other DNA sequences in the sample. The chain recombines TRBV5-1 with TRBJ2-7; tentatively, D is TRBD1 (6 bases). This CDR3 is built from 14 residues. V lost 2 bases and J 1 base, leaving 10 bases between the germline ends. Germline V gene lookup returns CDR1 SGHRS and CDR2 YFSETQ. CDR3 protein: CASSLGGNSYEQYF. The DNA for the CDR3 is TGCGCCAGCAGCTTAGGGGGTAATTCCTACGAGCAGTACTTC.

J is TRBJ1-4 and V is TRBV29-1, with 7 bases lining up with TRBD1. The J segment lost 7 bases and the V segment lost 6 bases, leaving 8 bases of the junction unmatched. CDR1 and CDR2 from the germline V gene are SQVTM and ANQGSEA. The CDR3 spans 13 residues. The CDR3 loop reads CSVLGGMGEKLFF. CDR3 nucleotide sequence: TGCAGCGTCCTAGGGGGCATGGGTGAAAAACTGTTTTTT.

The V and J genes are TRBV19 and TRBJ2-5; the D gene is possibly TRBD2 (6 bases). The CDR3 consists of 16 residues. V was clipped by 4 bases and J by 1 base, with 16 bases between them. The germline gives CDR1 LNHDA, CDR2 SQIVND (reference sequence). The CDR3 loop is CASSKLGGGLQETQYF. The CDR3, as DNA: TGTGCCAGTAGTAAATTGGGAGGAGGCCTCCAAGAGACCCAGTACTTC.

The chain joins TRBV2 to TRBJ2-2; 12 bases are a match to TRBD1. Germline V gives CDR1 SNHLY, CDR2 FYNNEI. The CDR3 length is 16 residues. Unmatched junction bases numbered 9, after V lost 5 bases and J lost 8 bases. Written as DNA, the CDR3 is TGTGCCAGCAGTTATGGGACAGGGGGCAGCTCGGGGGAGCTGTTTTTT. Residues: CASSYGTGGSSGELFF. The whole variable domain, remainder taken from reference TRBV2 and TRBJ2-2, is EPEVTQTPSHQVTQMGQEVILRCVPISNHLYFYWYRQILGQKVEFLVSFYNNEISEKSEIFDDQFSVERPDGSNFTLKIRSTKLEDSAMYFCASSYGTGGSSGELFFGEGSRLTVL.

The rearrangement links TRBV7-2 to TRBJ1-1; weak D call: TRBD1 (6 bases). The V end lost 1 base, the J end lost 8 bases, and 17 bases lay between the germline ends. The CDR3 covers 15 residues. CDR1 is SGHTA and CDR2 is FQGNSA in the germline V gene. CDR3 in DNA: TGTGCCAGCAGCTTAGTCTCCCTTGGGGGGCAGGAAGCTTTCTTT. This gives the protein CASSLVSLGGQEAFF.

The rearrangement joins TRBV7-2 to TRBJ1-5; D is unclear. Per germline, CDR1 SGHTA and CDR2 FQGNSA. With 3 bases removed from V and 7 bases from J, the gap between germline ends came to 7 bases. This CDR3 is 12 amino acids long. The CDR3 sequence: CASSFSGQPQHF. CDR3 bases: TGTGCCAGCAGCTTTTCTGGACAGCCCCAGCATTTT.

The chain couples TRBV5-1 to TRBJ2-3, with 7 nucleotides matching TRBD1. V lost 3 bases, J lost 0 bases, and 7 bases stayed unmatched. Germline V gene sequence: CDR1 SGHRS, CDR2 YFSETQ. The CDR3 consists of 16 residues. The CDR3 sequence is CASSSTGASSTDTQYF. The CDR3 DNA follows: TGCGCCAGCAGCTCAACAGGGGCCTCTAGCACAGATACGCAGTATTTT.

Notes on this clone: Other DNA sequences of this sample code for an identical CDR3. V gene TRBV5-1 combines with J gene TRBJ1-1; no reliable D call. V lost 3 bases and J lost 1, with 10 bases in between. The CDR3 length is 14 residues. The germline V gene encodes CDR1 SGHRS and CDR2 YFSETQ. CDR3 region: CASSSGRENTEAFF. The CDR3 DNA reads TGCGCCAGCAGCTCAGGACGGGAGAACACTGAAGCTTTCTTT.

This rearrangement joins TRBV11-3 to TRBJ2-1, with a tentative D call TRBD2 (7 bases). CDR3 size: 16 residues. The V end lost 5 bases, the J end lost 5 bases, and 19 bases lay between the germline ends. Germline assignment: CDR1 SGHNT and CDR2 YENEEA. DNA of the CDR3: TGTGCCAGCAGCGCTAATAGGGGGGGCTTAAACAATGAGCAGTTCTTC. This sequence encodes CASSANRGGLNNEQFF.

In its sample, this clone was seen once. The rearrangement links TRBV7-2 to TRBJ2-1; 13 nucleotides align to TRBD2. V lost 1 base to trimming and J lost 7 bases; unmatched junction nucleotides: 4. The CDR3 contains 16 residues. Germline V lookup: CDR1 SGHTA, CDR2 FQGNSA. The CDR3 nucleotides read TGTGCCAGCAGCTTAGATGGACTAGCGGGGGCTAATGAGCAGTTCTTC. Its protein is CASSLDGLAGANEQFF.

The chain carries TRBV5-6 and TRBJ1-6; D ambiguous. This CDR3 is built from 14 residues. CDR1 is SGHDT and CDR2 is YYEEEE in the germline V gene. The V end lost 0 bases, the J end lost 6 bases, and 7 bases lay between the germline ends. CDR3 amino acids: CASSLEGLNSPLHF. The CDR3 bases are TGTGCCAGCAGCTTGGAGGGCCTTAATTCACCCCTCCACTTT.

Comments on this clone: Other DNA sequences within the sample encode an identical CDR3. V and J are TRBV18 and TRBJ2-7, with D hard to call. CDR3 length: 14 residues. The germline V gene encodes CDR1 KGHSH and CDR2 LQKENI. The V end lost 0 bases, the J end lost 2 bases, and 8 bases lay between the germline ends. CDR3 coding DNA: TGTGCCAGCTCACCACCGAGTGGAACCTACGAGCAGTACTTC. Residues: CASSPPSGTYEQYF. The variable domain in full, with the rest retrieved from reference TRBV18 and TRBJ2-7, is NAGVMQNPRHLVRRRGQEARLRCSPMKGHSHVYWYRQLPEEGLKFMVYLQKENIIDESGMPKERFSAEFPKEGPSILRIQQVVRGDSAAYFCASSPPSGTYEQYFGPGTRLTVT.

The V gene is TRBV18, the J gene TRBJ1-5; D gene unclear. The CDR3 totals 15 residues. The V end was cut by 5 bases, the J end by 0 bases, with 11 bases between. Germline V CDR1 and CDR2: KGHSH, LQKENI. The CDR3, as DNA: TGTGCCAGCTCAACTACAGCGGATAGCAATCAGCCCCAGCATTTT. Its protein product is CASSTTADSNQPQHF.

The chain combines TRBV10-3 with TRBJ2-7; 7 bases agree with TRBD2. This CDR3 has 14 residues. Germline values: CDR1 ENHRY, CDR2 SYGVKD. V was clipped by 6 bases and J by 2 bases; unmatched bases: 7. The CDR3 here is CAISTGTTAYEQYF. The CDR3 DNA reads TGTGCCATCAGCACCGGGACTACCGCCTACGAGCAGTACTTC.

This clone appeared once. V gene TRBV7-9 combines with J gene TRBJ1-4, with D tentatively TRBD1 (5 bases). The length of the CDR3 is 14 residues. V lost 5 bases and J lost 3, with 10 bases in between. Per germline, CDR1 SEHNR and CDR2 FQNEAQ (reference sequence). The CDR3 here is CASSLDSSNEKLFF. CDR3 in DNA: TGTGCCAGCAGCCTTGACAGCTCTAATGAAAAACTGTTTTTT.

This clone appeared once. The chain is built from TRBV13 and TRBJ2-5; TRBD1 aligns across 10 bases. CDR1 PRHDT and CDR2 FYEKMQ come from the germline V gene (reference sequence). J was trimmed by 2 bases and V by 3 bases; bases with no gene match: 6. The CDR3 sequence is 16 residues long. The CDR3: CASSFAGGQGQETQYF. As DNA, the CDR3 is TGTGCCAGCAGCTTCGCGGGGGGACAGGGGCAAGAGACCCAGTACTTC.

This clone was seen just once. The gene calls are TRBV10-3 and TRBJ1-1; D is uncertain. This CDR3 region has 14 residues. Germline V gene data show CDR1 as ENHRY and CDR2 as SYGVKD. The germline V and J ends were trimmed by 2 bases and 4 bases, with 11 bases remaining between them. CDR3 residues: CAISEAIRGTEAFF. The CDR3 DNA reads TGTGCCATCAGTGAGGCTATTCGGGGCACTGAAGCTTTCTTT.

The V and J genes are TRBV5-1 and TRBJ1-4; no clear D gene. In germline, CDR1 is SGHRS, CDR2 YFSETQ. The CDR3 contains 18 residues. V lost 2 bases, J lost 0 bases, and 17 bases lay in between. CDR3: CASSLAGVGFTTNEKLFF. The CDR3 nucleotides read TGCGCCAGCAGCTTAGCCGGGGTGGGCTTTACAACTAATGAAAAACTGTTTTTT. Using reference TRBV5-1 and TRBJ1-4 for the parts outside the CDR3, the full variable domain is KAGVTQTPRYLIKTRGQQVTLSCSPISGHRSVSWYQQTPGQGLQFLFEYFSETQRNKGNFPGRFSGRQFSNSRSEMNVSTLELGDSALYLCASSLAGVGFTTNEKLFFGSGTQLSVL.

For this clone: Other DNA variants within this sample encode the same CDR3. The chain combines TRBV18 with TRBJ1-4; TRBD1 might be the D (6 bases). Trimming stripped 0 bases from V and 7 bases from J, with 6 bases between. CDR3 length equals 13 residues. CDR1 and CDR2 (germline): KGHSH, LQKENI. In DNA, the CDR3 is TGTGCCAGCTCACCACCAGGGGGTGAAAAACTGTTTTTT. Protein sequence: CASSPPGGEKLFF.

This sequence joins TRBV5-1 and TRBJ2-3; 8 bases match TRBD2. V was clipped by 4 bases and J by 3 bases; unmatched bases: 7. CDR1 is SGHRS and CDR2 is YFSETQ in the germline V gene. CDR3 length equals 15 residues. This chain's CDR3 is CASSTRTSSTDTQYF. The CDR3 nucleotides are TGCGCCAGCAGCACCCGGACTAGCAGTACAGATACGCAGTATTTT. The complete variable domain, with remaining parts taken from reference TRBV5-1 and TRBJ2-3, reads KAGVTQTPRYLIKTRGQQVTLSCSPISGHRSVSWYQQTPGQGLQFLFEYFSETQRNKGNFPGRFSGRQFSNSRSEMNVSTLELGDSALYLCASSTRTSSTDTQYFGPGTRLTVL.